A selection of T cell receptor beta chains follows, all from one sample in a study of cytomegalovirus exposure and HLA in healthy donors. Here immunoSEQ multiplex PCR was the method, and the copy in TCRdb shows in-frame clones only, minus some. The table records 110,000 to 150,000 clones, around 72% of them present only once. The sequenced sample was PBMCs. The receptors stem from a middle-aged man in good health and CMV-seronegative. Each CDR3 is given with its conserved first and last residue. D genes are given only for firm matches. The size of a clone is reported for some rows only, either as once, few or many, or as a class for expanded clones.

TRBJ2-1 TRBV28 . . CASSLLGLRPFF TGTGCCAGCAGTTTATTGGGCTTACGACCGTTCTTC
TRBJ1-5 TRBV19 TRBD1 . CASSISTGGGQPQHF TGTGCCAGTAGTATTTCGACAGGGGGCGGTCAGCCCCAGCATTTT
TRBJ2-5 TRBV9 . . CASSVSDSEVETQYF TGTGCCAGCAGCGTGTCGGACAGCGAAGTAGAGACCCAGTACTTC
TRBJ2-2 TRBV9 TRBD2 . CASSPSGNTGELFF TGTGCCAGCAGCCCTAGCGGAAACACCGGGGAGCTGTTTTTT
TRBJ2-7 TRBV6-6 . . CASSGGMGGEQYF TGTGCCAGCAGTGGGGGGATGGGAGGAGAGCAGTACTTC
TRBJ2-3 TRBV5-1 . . CASSSAGASTDTQYF TGCGCCAGCAGCTCCGCGGGGGCCAGCACAGATACGCAGTATTTT
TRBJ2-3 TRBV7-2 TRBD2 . CASLGGTSSYTQYF TGTGCCAGCCTAGGGGGGACTAGCTCCTATACGCAGTATTTT
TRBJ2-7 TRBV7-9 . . CASSSPNRDLYEQYF TGTGCCAGCAGCTCACCCAACAGGGACCTCTACGAGCAGTACTTC
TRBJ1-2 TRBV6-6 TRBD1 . CASSAGQARGYTF TGTGCCAGCAGTGCGGGACAGGCCAGGGGCTACACCTTC
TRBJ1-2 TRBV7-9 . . CASSLELPGIRNGYTF TGTGCCAGCAGCTTAGAGTTGCCAGGAATTCGGAATGGCTACACCTTC
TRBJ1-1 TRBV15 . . CATSSRNRKNTEAFF TGTGCCACCAGCAGTCGGAACAGGAAGAACACTGAAGCTTTCTTT
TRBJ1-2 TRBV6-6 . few CASKTAFRGYTF TGTGCCAGCAAGACAGCCTTTAGAGGCTACACCTTC
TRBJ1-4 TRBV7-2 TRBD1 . CASSQRSPGQGDKLFF TGTGCCAGCAGCCAAAGATCTCCGGGACAGGGCGATAAACTGTTTTTT
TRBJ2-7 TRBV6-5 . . CASSYIPGSYEQYF TGTGCCAGCAGTTACATCCCAGGTTCCTACGAGCAGTACTTC
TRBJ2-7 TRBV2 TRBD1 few CASSEQDRETYEQYF TGTGCCAGCAGTGAACAGGACAGGGAGACCTACGAGCAGTACTTC
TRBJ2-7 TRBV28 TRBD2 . CASSFSAGAYEQYF TGTGCCAGCAGTTTTTCAGCGGGAGCCTACGAGCAGTACTTC
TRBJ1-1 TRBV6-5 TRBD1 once CASSYVQGAGTEAFF TGTGCCAGCAGTTACGTACAGGGGGCAGGCACTGAAGCTTTCTTT
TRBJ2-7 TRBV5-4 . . CASSSITSHEQYF TGTGCCAGCAGCTCTATTACTTCCCACGAGCAGTACTTC
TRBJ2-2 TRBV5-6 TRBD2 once CASSPLAGLAGELFF TGTGCCAGCAGCCCACTAGCGGGGTTGGCCGGGGAGCTGTTTTTT
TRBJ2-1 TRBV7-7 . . CASSYLYVSYNEQFF TGTGCCAGCAGCTATCTATATGTGTCGTACAATGAGCAGTTCTTC
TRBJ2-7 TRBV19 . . CASSIDATSSYEQYF TGTGCCAGTAGTATAGACGCGACATCCTCCTACGAGCAGTACTTC
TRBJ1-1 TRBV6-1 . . CASRQGSTEAFF TGTGCCAGCAGACAGGGTTCTACTGAAGCTTTCTTT
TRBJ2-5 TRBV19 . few CASSIVGGAGETQYF TGTGCCAGTAGTATAGTTGGGGGGGCGGGCGAGACCCAGTACTTC
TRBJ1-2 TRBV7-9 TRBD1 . CASSPNLDRTSYGYTF TGTGCCAGCAGCCCAAATCTGGACAGGACAAGTTATGGCTACACCTTC
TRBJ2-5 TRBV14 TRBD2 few CASSQGLLTSGAKEQYF TGTGCCAGCAGCCAAGGGCTCCTGACTAGCGGGGCGAAAGAGCAGTACTTC
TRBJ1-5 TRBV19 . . CASREPQDFQPQHF TGTGCCAGTCGAGAACCGCAGGATTTTCAGCCCCAGCATTTT
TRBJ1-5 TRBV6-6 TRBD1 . CASSATGGGNQPQHF TGTGCCAGCAGTGCGACAGGGGGAGGTAATCAGCCCCAGCATTTT
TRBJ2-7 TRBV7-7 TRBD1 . CASSLGTGDRPLFEQYF TGTGCCAGCAGCTTAGGAACCGGGGACAGGCCCCTCTTTGAGCAGTACTTC